A single sample is the source of the 29 T cell receptor beta chains below, sequenced in a study of vaccination and CD4 T cells after COVID-19. The study sequenced cultured CD4+ T cell DNA using the Oncomine TCR Beta short-read assay. TCRdb reprocessed the PCR reads via MiXCR and lists one record per CDR3 protein. The sample contains fewer than 18,000 distinct CDR3 sequences, roughly half of which appear only once. These receptors are not linked to any known antigen. As to treatment: roughly 11-day PBMC culture with coronavirus spike peptide pools or control peptides (ViraFEST assay). Sequencing used CD4+ T cells from blood, cultured in vitro. These receptors all come from a human donor who had recovered from COVID-19.

By share, this clonotype ranks as medium-sized. The chain couples TRBV27 to TRBJ1-2; a possible D gene is TRBD1 (5 bases). Germline V gene lookup returns CDR1 MNHEY and CDR2 SMNVEV (reference sequence). V lost 6 bases and J 2 bases, leaving 16 bases between the germline ends. This CDR3 is built from 15 residues. The CDR3 sequence: CASSLTGRANYGYTF. As DNA, the CDR3 is TGTGCCAGCAGCCTAACGGGCAGGGCCAACTATGGCTACACCTTC.

The chain is built from TRBV20-1 and TRBJ2-5, with a weak D call TRBD1 (7 bases). CDR3 length equals 15 residues. CDR1 DFQATT and CDR2 SNEGSKA come from the germline V gene (reference sequence). Trimming removed 4 bases at V and 1 base at J, with 16 bases between. Written as DNA, the CDR3 is TGCAGTGCTACTAACCCAGGGGGGAGCCAAGAGACCCAGTACTTC. Translated, it gives CSATNPGGSQETQYF.

Concerning this clonotype: A read error may be the cause here, since a much bigger clone is one base away. The gene calls are TRBV20-1 and TRBJ1-5; TRBD1 agrees at 11 bases. Germline-derived CDR1 and CDR2 are DFQATT and SNEGSKA (reference sequence). After removal of 5 bases from V and 3 bases from J, the junction contained 3 bases not matched to a gene. CDR3 length: 14 residues. CDR3 DNA: TGCAGTGCTGGGGACAGGGGGGACAATCAGCCCCAGCATTTT. As protein: CSAGDRGDNQPQHF.

J is TRBJ1-1 and V is TRBV6-5; D is unclear. Germline V gene data show CDR1 as MNHEY and CDR2 as SVGAGI. The CDR3 loop spans 15 amino acids. Trimming cost V 0 bases and J 5 bases, with 13 bases left between them. The CDR3 sequence is CASSYSPASMTEAFF. As DNA, the CDR3 is TGTGCCAGCAGTTACTCGCCGGCGAGTATGACTGAAGCTTTCTTT.

This clonotype was detected only a few times. The chain employs TRBV29-1 and TRBJ1-2, with a possible D match to TRBD1 (6 bases). V dropped 2 bases and J dropped 5 bases, with 15 bases sitting between them. Germline lookup yields CDR1 SQVTM and CDR2 ANQGSEA. The CDR3 extends over 14 amino acids. The CDR3 is CSVEWGRRGYGYTF. The CDR3 bases are TGCAGCGTTGAATGGGGGCGCAGAGGGTATGGCTACACCTTC.

This clonotype occurred a few times. The J gene is TRBJ1-6, the V gene TRBV6-5, with no clear D. The germline CDR1 and CDR2 sequences are MNHEY and SVGAGI. V lost 0 bases and J lost 13, with 7 bases in between. CDR3 length: 12 residues. In DNA form, the CDR3 reads TGTGCCAGCAGTTACTCGACTCATCCCCTCCACTTT. Its protein is CASSYSTHPLHF.

The chain couples TRBV28 to TRBJ2-7, with a weak D call TRBD2 (7 bases). Germline V gene lookup returns CDR1 MDHEN and CDR2 SYDVKM. This CDR3 is 18 amino acids long. The germline V and J ends were trimmed by 5 bases and 4 bases, with 27 bases remaining between them. Here the CDR3 reads CASSRPTLGGGSSYEQYF. CDR3 DNA sequence: TGTGCCAGCAGTCGTCCCACCCTCGGGGGCGGGAGCTCGTACGAGCAGTACTTC.

V is TRBV7-2 and J is TRBJ1-1; 9 bases align to TRBD1. With 5 bases clipped from V and 4 bases from J, the junction kept 5 bases outside the gene matches. CDR1 and CDR2 from the germline V gene are SGHTA and FQGNSA. This CDR3 has 14 amino acids. CDR3 sequence (DNA): TGTGCCAGCAGCCCACCGACAGGGGGCACTGAAGCTTTCTTT. Residues: CASSPPTGGTEAFF.

CDR3 sequence: CAISGGGGTGSYNEQFF. DNA for the CDR3: TGTGCCATCAGTGGGGGGGGTGGGACAGGGTCTTACAATGAGCAGTTCTTC. The chain employs TRBV10-3 and TRBJ2-1; 9 bases fit TRBD1. CDR1 ENHRY and CDR2 SYGVKD come from the germline V gene. The CDR3 covers 17 residues. J lost 4 bases, V lost 4 bases, and 11 bases had no gene match.

The chain employs TRBV7-2 and TRBJ1-1, with D unresolved. Germline V lookup: CDR1 SGHTA, CDR2 FQGNSA. V dropped 1 base and J dropped 2 bases, with 8 bases sitting between them. The CDR3 loop spans 14 amino acids. CDR3 protein: CASSLVKVNTEAFF. The CDR3 coding sequence is TGTGCCAGCAGCTTAGTCAAGGTTAACACTGAAGCTTTCTTT.

The V and J genes are TRBV10-1 and TRBJ2-3, with 7 bases identical to TRBD1. Losses at the gene ends were 5 bases for V and 0 bases for J; bases not matched to a gene: 8. In germline, CDR1 is WNHNN, CDR2 SYGVQD (reference sequence). The CDR3 consists of 16 residues. CDR3 region: CASSPRQGESTDTQYF. For the CDR3, the DNA is TGCGCCAGCAGTCCACGACAGGGAGAGAGCACAGATACGCAGTATTTT.

This chain uses TRBV7-2 with TRBJ1-3; D not certain. This CDR3 region has 14 residues. V lost 1 base and J 1 base, leaving 5 bases between the germline ends. Germline V gene lookup returns CDR1 SGHTA and CDR2 FQGNSA. CDR3 DNA: TGTGCCAGCAGCTTAGTAGGTTCTGGAAACACCATATATTTT. Translating gives CASSLVGSGNTIYF.

The chain employs TRBV20-1 and TRBJ1-2, with 9 bases lining up with TRBD1. Germline CDR1 reads DFQATT; CDR2 reads SNEGSKA (reference sequence). This CDR3 contains 13 residues. CDR3 DNA sequence: TGCAGACCGGGACAGGGAAATTTCGATGGCTACACCTTC. It translates to CRPGQGNFDGYTF.

This chain joins TRBV4-3 and TRBJ1-2; possible D gene TRBD1, 6 bases. This CDR3 region has 14 residues. With 0 bases removed from V and 5 bases from J, the gap between germline ends came to 10 bases. Germline CDR1 LGHNA, CDR2 YSLEER. DNA of the CDR3: TGCGCCAGCAGCCAAGATCCCAGGGGATATGGCTACACCTTC. Translation: CASSQDPRGYGYTF.

This sequence joins TRBV23-1 and TRBJ2-3; 13 nucleotides line up with TRBD2. TRBV23-1 is reported as an ORF; its role is uncertain. J gave up 2 bases and V 3 bases, and 11 bases lay outside the gene matches. This CDR3 is built from 19 residues. The CDR3 region has the DNA TGCGCCAGCAGTCAGCTTTGGACTAGCGGGGGTACCTTCACAGATACGCAGTATTTT. It encodes CASSQLWTSGGTFTDTQYF.

The rearrangement uses TRBV6-1 and TRBJ1-4; 9 bases are a match to TRBD1. J gave up 6 bases and V 6 bases, and 5 bases lay outside the gene matches. The CDR3 extends over 14 amino acids. Germline V gene data show CDR1 as MNHNS and CDR2 as SASEGT. CDR3 in DNA: TGTGCCAGCAGCTTCCGGGACAGGGATGAAAAACTGTTTTTT. Translating it yields CASSFRDRDEKLFF.

This clonotype is classed as large (0.1 to 1%). This rearrangement joins TRBV27 to TRBJ2-5, with 10 bases identical to TRBD1. Germline loops: CDR1 MNHEY, CDR2 SMNVEV (reference sequence). The CDR3 extends over 17 amino acids. Trimming cost V 4 bases and J 3 bases; bases outside gene matches: 11. This CDR3 is CASSWRGQGQRKETQYF. The DNA of the CDR3 is TGTGCCAGCAGTTGGCGGGGACAGGGGCAGAGGAAAGAGACCCAGTACTTC.

V is TRBV20-1 and J is TRBJ2-7, with 7 bases aligning to TRBD2. This CDR3 comprises 15 residues. V shed 8 bases, J shed 0 bases, and the junction held 13 bases outside the gene matches. Germline V lookup: CDR1 DFQATT, CDR2 SNEGSKA (reference sequence). As DNA, the CDR3 is TGCAGTACCCTCGGGGGAGGGCCGAGCTCCTACGAGCAGTACTTC. Translating it yields CSTLGGGPSSYEQYF.

The genes are TRBV20-1 and TRBJ2-7; the match to TRBD1 covers 8 bases. The V segment lost 5 bases and the J segment 0 bases; nucleotides outside the gene matches: 6. In germline, CDR1 is DFQATT, CDR2 SNEGSKA (reference sequence). This CDR3 has 14 amino acids. This chain's CDR3 is CSAEQGESSYEQYF. The CDR3 nucleotides read TGCAGTGCTGAACAGGGGGAAAGCTCCTACGAGCAGTACTTC.

This clonotype was seen a handful of times. This chain links TRBV7-2 with TRBJ1-2, with a tentative D call TRBD1 (5 bases). Germline lookup yields CDR1 SGHTA and CDR2 FQGNSA. V was pared by 4 bases and J by 4 bases, with 10 bases between. The CDR3 runs to 13 residues. CDR3: CASSSGRSYGYTF. DNA for the CDR3: TGTGCCAGCAGCTCGGGGCGGAGCTATGGCTACACCTTC.

This sequence joins TRBV5-1 and TRBJ2-2, with D possibly being TRBD1 (6 bases). Trimming took off 0 bases at V and 0 bases at J, with 12 bases between the two ends. Germline-derived CDR1 and CDR2 are SGHRS and YFSETQ. CDR3 length equals 17 residues. The DNA for the CDR3 is TGCGCCAGCAGCTTGGGCACAGGGACCGCGAACACCGGGGAGCTGTTTTTT. Its protein is CASSLGTGTANTGELFF.

V is TRBV27 and J is TRBJ1-6; D possibly corresponds to TRBD1 (5 bases). From germline, CDR1 is MNHEY and CDR2 SMNVEV (reference sequence). The CDR3 has 17 residues. With 3 bases removed from V and 8 bases from J, the gap between germline ends came to 20 bases. The CDR3 loop is CASSFRIGVTVHSPLHF. The CDR3 nucleotides are TGTGCCAGCAGTTTCAGAATAGGGGTTACAGTTCATTCACCCCTCCACTTT.

V gene TRBV18 combines with J gene TRBJ1-1; D is possibly TRBD1 (6 bases). This CDR3 contains 14 residues. The germline V and J ends were trimmed by 4 bases and 4 bases, with 13 bases remaining between them. Germline V gene sequence: CDR1 KGHSH, CDR2 LQKENI. The CDR3 DNA follows: TGTGCCAGCTCACTACAGGGTTTGGGCACTGAAGCTTTCTTT. Its translation is CASSLQGLGTEAFF.

The V gene is TRBV20-1, the J gene TRBJ2-3; D uncertain. Germline assignment: CDR1 DFQATT and CDR2 SNEGSKA (reference sequence). CDR3 length: 12 amino acids. V was pared by 6 bases and J by 5 bases, with 12 bases between. The DNA for the CDR3 is TGCAGTGCACCGAGCCGGAAAGATACGCAGTATTTT. This gives the protein CSAPSRKDTQYF.

This clonotype turned up a few times. V and J are TRBV28 and TRBJ2-5, with D tentatively TRBD2 (6 bases). CDR3 length: 20 residues. Germline V gene sequence: CDR1 MDHEN, CDR2 SYDVKM. V was pared by 2 bases and J by 10 bases, with 35 bases between. The CDR3: CASSLLNTSIRRAAWEDQYF. The CDR3 DNA sequence: TGTGCCAGCAGTTTACTTAACACCAGTATCCGAAGAGCCGCCTGGGAGGACCAGTACTTC. The whole variable domain, remainder taken from reference TRBV28 and TRBJ2-5, is DVKVTQSSRYLVKRTGEKVFLECVQDMDHENMFWYRQDPGLGLRLIYFSYDVKMKEKGDIPEGYSVSREKKERFSLILESASTNQTSMYLCASSLLNTSIRRAAWEDQYFGPGTRLLVL.

The count of this clonotype is one. This chain links TRBV6-5 with TRBJ2-2, with D unresolved. In germline, CDR1 is MNHEY, CDR2 SVGAGI. The CDR3 is 16 residues long. Trimming pared 0 bases from V and 5 bases from J, leaving 13 bases between. This CDR3 reads CASSYSLSSWTGELFF. In DNA, the CDR3 is TGTGCCAGCAGTTACTCGCTCAGCAGTTGGACCGGGGAGCTGTTTTTT.

This sequence joins TRBV28 and TRBJ2-7; 12 positions match TRBD2. CDR3 size: 13 residues. Germline trimming cut 7 bases from V and 3 bases from J; bases unmatched to any gene: 1. Germline V CDR1 and CDR2: MDHEN, SYDVKM. The DNA of the CDR3 is TGTGCCAGCACTAGCGGGGGGGACTACGAGCAGTACTTC. This codes for CASTSGGDYEQYF.

This clonotype was counted only a few times. The chain is built from TRBV15 and TRBJ2-3; tentatively, D is TRBD2 (6 bases). The CDR3 length is 17 residues. Germline V gene lookup returns CDR1 LNHNV and CDR2 YYDKDF (reference sequence). V lost 1 base and J 2 bases, leaving 16 bases between the germline ends. The CDR3 DNA follows: TGTGCCACCAGCAGAGCCCGACTAGTCGGGTTCACAGATACGCAGTATTTT. It translates to CATSRARLVGFTDTQYF.

V is TRBV6-1 and J is TRBJ2-5, with TRBD1 matching over 9 bases. CDR1 is MNHNS, CDR2 SASEGT, per germline. V lost 7 bases, J lost 4 bases, and 10 bases stayed unmatched. The CDR3 sequence is 15 residues long. The CDR3 region has the DNA TGTGCCAGCACAACCACAGGGGGCACGATAGAGACCCAGTACTTC. Protein sequence: CASTTTGGTIETQYF.